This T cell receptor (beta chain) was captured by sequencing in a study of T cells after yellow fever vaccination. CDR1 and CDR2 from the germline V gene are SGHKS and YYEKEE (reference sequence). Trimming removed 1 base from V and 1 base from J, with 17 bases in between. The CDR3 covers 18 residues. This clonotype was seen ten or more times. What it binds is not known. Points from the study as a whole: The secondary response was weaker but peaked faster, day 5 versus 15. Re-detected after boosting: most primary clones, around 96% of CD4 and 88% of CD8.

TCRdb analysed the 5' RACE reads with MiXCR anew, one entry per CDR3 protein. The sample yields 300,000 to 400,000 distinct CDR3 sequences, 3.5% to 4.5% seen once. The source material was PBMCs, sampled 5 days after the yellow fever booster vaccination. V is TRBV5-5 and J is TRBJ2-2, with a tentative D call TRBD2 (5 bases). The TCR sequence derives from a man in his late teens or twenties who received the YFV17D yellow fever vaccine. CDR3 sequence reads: CASSLFGIRRRNTGELFF. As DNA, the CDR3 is TGTGCCAGCAGCTTGTTCGGGATCCGGAGGCGGAACACCGGGGAGCTGTTTTTT.